The 16 T cell receptor beta chains listed next were all sequenced from one sample in a study of blood T cell repertoires in COVID-19. The data were produced by immunoSEQ multiplex PCR, yet TCRdb's version contains in-frame clones alone and is incomplete. The sample lists around 170,000 clones, approximately 83% occurring once. The specimen was peripheral blood. The receptor source for this set is a woman aged 55-69 years with acute or convalescent COVID-19.

V gene TRBV19 combines with J gene TRBJ1-1, with TRBD1 as a possible D gene (6 bases). The CDR3 spans 14 residues. V was shortened by 4 bases and J by 1 base, with 10 bases between the two germline ends. Germline-derived CDR1 and CDR2 are LNHDA and SQIVND (reference sequence). The CDR3 loop reads CASSRQDRNTEAFF. For the CDR3, the DNA is TGTGCCAGTAGTAGACAGGACAGGAACACTGAAGCTTTCTTT.

This clone was picked up one time. CDR3 loop: CASSQEPRANNEQFF. The DNA of the CDR3 is TGTGCCAGCAGCCAAGAACCGAGGGCTAACAATGAGCAGTTCTTC. This chain joins TRBV3-1 (or the pseudogene TRBV3-2) and TRBJ2-1; perhaps TRBD2 as D (5 bases). The V end lost 0 bases, the J end lost 5 bases, and 11 bases lay between the germline ends. The germline gives CDR1 LGHDT, CDR2 YNNKEL (reference sequence). This CDR3 is built from 15 residues.

J is TRBJ2-2 and V is TRBV18; 7 bases match TRBD1. V shed 6 bases, J shed 1 base, and the junction held 11 bases outside the gene matches. This CDR3 is 17 amino acids long. CDR1 and CDR2 from the germline V gene are KGHSH and LQKENI. The DNA of the CDR3 is TGTGCCAGCTCGCCGGACTCCGGGACAGTGAACACCGGGGAGCTGTTTTTT. The encoded protein is CASSPDSGTVNTGELFF. The variable domain in full, with the rest retrieved from reference TRBV18 and TRBJ2-2, is NAGVMQNPRHLVRRRGQEARLRCSPMKGHSHVYWYRQLPEEGLKFMVYLQKENIIDESGMPKERFSAEFPKEGPSILRIQQVVRGDSAAYFCASSPDSGTVNTGELFFGEGSRLTVL.

V usage is TRBV7-2 and J usage is TRBJ2-2; TRBD1 matches at 10 bases. J gave up 7 bases and V 5 bases, and 7 bases lay outside the gene matches. Germline CDR1 SGHTA, CDR2 FQGNSA. The CDR3 spans 15 residues. In nucleotides, the CDR3 is TGTGCCAGCAGCCCCGACAGGGGGCGTGGCGGGGAGCTGTTTTTT. Protein: CASSPDRGRGGELFF.

V usage is TRBV27 and J usage is TRBJ2-1; TRBD2 aligns across 12 bases. This CDR3 contains 15 residues. CDR1 and CDR2 from the germline V gene are MNHEY and SMNVEV (reference sequence). The J segment lost 2 bases and the V segment lost 6 bases, leaving 2 bases of the junction unmatched. The CDR3 region has the DNA TGTGCCAGCAGCCCTAGCGGGGGGGCCTACAATGAGCAGTTCTTC. This translates into CASSPSGGAYNEQFF.

The chain uses TRBV7-2 and TRBJ1-5; maybe TRBD1 (5 bases). The CDR3 is 15 amino acids. Trimming removed 1 base at V and 1 base at J, with 8 bases between. CDR1 is SGHTA, CDR2 FQGNSA, per germline. The CDR3 loop reads CASSLGAGSNQPQHF. CDR3 nucleotide sequence: TGTGCCAGCAGCTTAGGCGCAGGGAGCAATCAGCCCCAGCATTTT.

This clone was found a few times. The chain links TRBV6-6 to TRBJ2-7; 10 bases match TRBD1. V was pared by 6 bases and J by 6 bases, with 5 bases of the junction left unmatched. The length of the CDR3 is 13 residues. Germline V gene lookup returns CDR1 MNHNY and CDR2 SVGAGI (reference sequence). In nucleotides, the CDR3 is TGTGCCAGCAGCCTCGGACAGGGGGTCGAGCAGTACTTC. As protein: CASSLGQGVEQYF.

V and J are TRBV6-1 and TRBJ1-2, with a weak D call TRBD1 (5 bases). The CDR3 consists of 15 residues. Between the trimmed V and J ends, which lost 0 bases and 3 bases, there was a span of 11 bases. Germline loops: CDR1 MNHNS, CDR2 SASEGT. The CDR3 DNA is TGTGCCAGCAGTGAAGCTGGCAGGGCTCACTATGGCTACACCTTC. Amino acids: CASSEAGRAHYGYTF.

The chain has TRBV30 and TRBJ2-2, with 7 bases identical to TRBD1. CDR3 size: 14 residues. V was clipped by 5 bases and J by 1 base; unmatched bases: 4. CDR1 and CDR2 from the germline V gene are GTSNPN and SVGIG (reference sequence). Written as DNA, the CDR3 is TGTGCCTGGGAGGGGGCGGTGAACACCGGGGAGCTGTTTTTT. It codes for CAWEGAVNTGELFF.

This clone was recorded once. This sequence joins TRBV6-2 or TRBV6-3 and TRBJ1-5, with 7 bases that match TRBD1. This CDR3 spans 18 amino acids. V lost 5 bases and J lost 5; bases outside the gene matches: 18. CDR1 is MNHEY and CDR2 is SVGEGT in the germline V gene. DNA of the CDR3: TGTGCCAGCAGTACCCCCGGGACAGTCCCGAGGGGCGATCAGCCCCAGCATTTT. It translates to CASSTPGTVPRGDQPQHF.

The chain couples TRBV19 to TRBJ2-4, with D possibly being TRBD1 (6 bases). From germline, CDR1 is LNHDA and CDR2 SQIVND (reference sequence). The CDR3 loop spans 16 amino acids. V lost 7 bases to trimming and J lost 0 bases, with 16 bases between them. The CDR3 DNA is TGTGCCAGTAAATCGACAGGTCCATTAGCCAAAAACATTCAGTACTTC. Translation: CASKSTGPLAKNIQYF.

The chain couples TRBV18 to TRBJ2-1; D ambiguous. Germline CDR1 and CDR2: KGHSH and LQKENI. The germline V and J ends were trimmed by 2 bases and 4 bases, with 9 bases remaining between them. The CDR3 totals 14 residues. CDR3 bases: TGTGCCAGCTCACCATCACAAACATACAATGAGCAGTTCTTC. Amino acids: CASSPSQTYNEQFF.

V gene TRBV5-1 combines with J gene TRBJ1-1; the match to TRBD1 covers 7 bases. J was trimmed by 7 bases and V by 4 bases; bases with no gene match: 7. Germline values: CDR1 SGHRS, CDR2 YFSETQ. The CDR3 is made up of 13 amino acids. CDR3 sequence: CASSLSQGNEAFF. The DNA of the CDR3 is TGCGCCAGCAGCCTATCACAGGGGAATGAAGCTTTCTTT.

V usage is TRBV7-9 and J usage is TRBJ2-1; D is possibly TRBD2 (6 bases). CDR3 length equals 15 residues. Germline V gene lookup returns CDR1 SEHNR and CDR2 FQNEAQ (reference sequence). V was clipped by 2 bases and J by 8 bases, with 16 bases between them. For the CDR3, the DNA is TGTGCCAGCAGCTTACGACTAGATGGGTTGGATGAGCAGTTCTTC. As protein: CASSLRLDGLDEQFF.

The chain carries TRBV19 and TRBJ1-2; D possibly corresponds to TRBD1 (6 bases). The CDR3 covers 14 residues. Germline V gives CDR1 LNHDA, CDR2 SQIVND (reference sequence). V lost 3 bases and J lost 1, with 9 bases in between. The CDR3 here is CASSIQGFNYGYTF. The CDR3 DNA reads as TGTGCCAGTAGTATCCAGGGGTTTAACTATGGCTACACCTTC.

This sequence joins TRBV6-2 or TRBV6-3 and TRBJ1-2, with D possibly being TRBD1 (5 bases). This CDR3 has 14 residues. V was pared by 2 bases and J by 4 bases, with 11 bases between. Germline V gene sequence: CDR1 MNHEY, CDR2 SVGEGT. The CDR3 reads CASSYGGRGYGYTF. CDR3 nucleotides: TGTGCCAGCAGTTACGGGGGGAGAGGCTATGGCTACACCTTC.